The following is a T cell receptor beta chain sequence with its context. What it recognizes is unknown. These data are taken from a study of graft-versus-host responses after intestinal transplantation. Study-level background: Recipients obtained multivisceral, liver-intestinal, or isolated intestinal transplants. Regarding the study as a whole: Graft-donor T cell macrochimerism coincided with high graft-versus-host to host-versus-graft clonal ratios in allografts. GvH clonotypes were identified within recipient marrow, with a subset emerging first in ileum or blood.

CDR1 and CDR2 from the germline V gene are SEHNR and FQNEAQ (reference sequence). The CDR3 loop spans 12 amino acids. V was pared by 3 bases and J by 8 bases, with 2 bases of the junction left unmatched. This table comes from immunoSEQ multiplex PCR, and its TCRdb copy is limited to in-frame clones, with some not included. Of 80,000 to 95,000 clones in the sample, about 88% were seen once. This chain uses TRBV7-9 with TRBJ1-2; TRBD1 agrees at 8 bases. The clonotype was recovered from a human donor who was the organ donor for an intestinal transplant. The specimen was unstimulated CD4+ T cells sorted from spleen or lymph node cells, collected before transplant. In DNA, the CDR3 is TGTGCCAGCAGCTTTGGGGACAGGGGCTACACCTTC. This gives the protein CASSFGDRGYTF. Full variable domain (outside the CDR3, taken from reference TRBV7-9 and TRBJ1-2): DTGVSQNPRHKITKRGQNVTFRCDPISEHNRLYWYRQTLGQGPEFLTYFQNEAQLEKSRLLSDRFSAERPKGSFSTLEIQRTEQGDSAMYLCASSFGDRGYTFGSGTRLTVV.